Following are 5 T cell receptor beta chains from one sample sequenced in a study of early T cells in non-severe SARS-CoV-2 infection. MiXCR, run by TCRdb on the 5' RACE reads, gives a single entry per CDR3 protein. The sample has approximately 83,000 distinct CDR3 sequences, around an eighth seen once. The sequenced sample was whole blood. The source of these receptors is an adult who was a healthcare worker with PCR-confirmed SARS-CoV-2 infection or an uninfected control (not recorded which).

This clonotype was counted a few times. This chain joins TRBV6-1 and TRBJ2-6; 7 nucleotides line up with TRBD2. The junction had 10 bases not matched to a gene; V was cut back by 7 bases and J by 1 base. CDR1 MNHNS and CDR2 SASEGT come from the germline V gene. The CDR3 is 17 amino acids. As DNA, the CDR3 is TGTGCCAGCACCCGGGCGGGGGTCGTTTCTGGGGCCAACGTCCTGACTTTC. Protein: CASTRAGVVSGANVLTF.

This clonotype was found a few times. The rearrangement uses TRBV29-1 and TRBJ1-1; 8 bases fit TRBD1. In germline, CDR1 is SQVTM, CDR2 ANQGSEA. The CDR3 contains 13 residues. V was clipped by 7 bases and J by 1 base; unmatched bases: 5. CDR3 amino acids: CSARQGRNTEAFF. DNA of the CDR3: TGCAGCGCAAGACAGGGGAGGAACACTGAAGCTTTCTTT. Full variable domain (rest looked up from reference TRBV29-1 and TRBJ1-1): SAVISQKPSRDICQRGTSLTIQCQVDSQVTMMFWYRQQPGQSLTLIATANQGSEATYESGFVIDKFPISRPNLTFSTLTVSNMSPEDSSIYLCSARQGRNTEAFFGQGTRLTVV.

This clonotype was counted ten times or more. This rearrangement joins TRBV19 to TRBJ1-5; 7 bases are a match to TRBD1. Per germline, CDR1 LNHDA and CDR2 SQIVND (reference sequence). The J segment lost 1 base and the V segment lost 3 bases, leaving 6 bases of the junction unmatched. This CDR3 has 16 amino acids. CDR3 residues: CASSMRTGVSNQPQHF. DNA for the CDR3: TGTGCCAGTAGTATGAGGACAGGAGTAAGCAATCAGCCCCAGCATTTT.

There are many counts of this clonotype. The chain recombines TRBV12-2 with TRBJ1-2. TRBV12-2 is noted as a pseudogene. The CDR3 has 15 residues. CDR3 sequence reads: CASRRIQFSEYGYTF. The CDR3 DNA sequence: TGTGCAAGTCGCCGCATACAGTTTTCGGAGTATGGCTACACCTTC.

This chain connects TRBV9 to TRBJ2-3; 12 bases agree with TRBD2. Germline V CDR1 and CDR2: SGDLS, YYNGEE. This CDR3 is built from 16 residues. Trimming at V came to 2 bases and at J to 3 bases, leaving 4 bases not matched to a gene. The CDR3 loop reads CASSVAGTSGTDTQYF. The CDR3 coding sequence is TGTGCCAGCAGCGTGGCCGGGACTAGCGGGACAGATACGCAGTATTTT.